The 10 T cell receptor beta chains below all came from one sample that was sequenced in a study of blood T cell repertoires in COVID-19. Profiling relied on immunoSEQ multiplex PCR, and the TCRdb table lists in-frame clones only, not all of them. The data contain tens of thousands of clones, over 80% of them singletons. Sequencing was carried out using peripheral blood. The receptors here all came from a middle-aged man with active COVID-19.

The rearrangement links TRBV11-1 to TRBJ2-1; 8 bases agree with TRBD2. In germline, CDR1 is SGHAT, CDR2 FQDESV (reference sequence). The CDR3 runs to 16 residues. V lost 6 bases and J lost 6; bases outside the gene matches: 13. CDR3 DNA sequence: TGTGCCAGCAGTCGGACCGGACTAGCTCCTACCAATGAGCAGTTCTTC. Encoded protein: CASSRTGLAPTNEQFF.

This rearrangement joins TRBV7-9 to TRBJ1-1, with D uncertain. The V gene's germline CDR1 is SEHNR and CDR2 FQNEAQ (reference sequence). Trimming shortened V by 5 bases and J by 1 base, and 14 bases separated the two germline ends. The CDR3 runs to 15 residues. CDR3 region: CASSPGLARNTEAFF. DNA for the CDR3: TGTGCCAGCAGCCCCGGGTTAGCGAGGAACACTGAAGCTTTCTTT.

The chain is built from TRBV28 and TRBJ1-3, with 7 bases that match TRBD1. Losses at the gene ends were 10 bases for V and 2 bases for J; bases not matched to a gene: 2. From germline, CDR1 is MDHEN and CDR2 SYDVKM. The CDR3 is made up of 12 amino acids. CDR3 in amino acids: CAMGQPGNTIYF. CDR3 bases: TGTGCCATGGGACAGCCTGGAAACACCATATATTTT.

CDR3 in DNA: TGTGCCAGCAGTGGTACGGAGGAGAGTGGCTACACCTTC. The encoded protein is CASSGTEESGYTF. The genes are TRBV2 and TRBJ1-2; the D is unclear. Per the germline V gene, CDR1 is SNHLY and CDR2 is FYNNEI. V dropped 4 bases and J dropped 7 bases, with 13 bases sitting between them. CDR3 length: 13 amino acids. Based on the CDR3 plus reference TRBV2 and TRBJ1-2, the full variable domain is EPEVTQTPSHQVTQMGQEVILRCVPISNHLYFYWYRQILGQKVEFLVSFYNNEISEKSEIFDDQFSVERPDGSNFTLKIRSTKLEDSAMYFCASSGTEESGYTFGSGTRLTVV.

This chain joins TRBV7-3 and TRBJ2-2, with TRBD1 matching 9 bases. V lost 5 bases and J lost 2; bases outside the gene matches: 15. CDR3 size: 19 residues. In germline, CDR1 is SGHTA, CDR2 FQGTGA. CDR3 DNA: TGTGCCAGCAGCCTCTCTGCCTGGGAGGGACAGGGAAACACCGGGGAGCTGTTTTTT. Its protein is CASSLSAWEGQGNTGELFF.

The rearrangement links TRBV4-1 to TRBJ1-2; D may be TRBD1 (6 bases). Trimming took off 3 bases at V and 8 bases at J, with 22 bases between the two ends. The V gene's germline CDR1 is MGHRA and CDR2 YSYEKL. The CDR3 is 16 residues long. CDR3 residues: CASSHQSRRGGGGYTF. In nucleotides, the CDR3 is TGCGCCAGCAGCCACCAAAGCCGCAGGGGTGGAGGCGGCTACACCTTC.

The rearrangement links TRBV5-1 to TRBJ2-3; D is possibly TRBD1 (6 bases). Deletions cut 4 bases from V and 8 bases from J, with 17 bases between. Germline V gives CDR1 SGHRS, CDR2 YFSETQ. This CDR3 has 14 amino acids. The CDR3 loop is CASSDQGLRGTQYF. The CDR3 nucleotides are TGCGCCAGCAGCGATCAGGGGTTAAGGGGTACGCAGTATTTT.

The chain links TRBV6-2 or TRBV6-3 to TRBJ2-5; 8 bases are shared with TRBD2. The CDR3 totals 14 residues. In germline, CDR1 is MNHEY, CDR2 SVGEGT. V was clipped by 2 bases and J by 3 bases; unmatched bases: 2. The CDR3 DNA is TGTGCCAGCAGTTACGGGACTAGAAAAGAGACCCAGTACTTC. Encoded protein: CASSYGTRKETQYF.

The J gene is TRBJ1-1, the V gene TRBV30, with D tentatively TRBD1 (6 bases). This CDR3 comprises 11 residues. In germline, CDR1 is GTSNPN, CDR2 SVGIG (reference sequence). The germline V and J ends were trimmed by 3 bases and 4 bases, with 6 bases remaining between them. DNA for the CDR3: TGTGCCTGGAGGACAGGCACTGAAGCTTTCTTT. Translated: CAWRTGTEAFF.

The chain has TRBV28 and TRBJ2-1, with 12 bases that match TRBD2. V dropped 8 bases and J dropped 2; count of bases not matched to a gene: 7. From germline, CDR1 is MDHEN and CDR2 SYDVKM. The CDR3 length is 16 residues. The CDR3 loop reads CASGLTSGGTYNEQFF. CDR3 sequence (DNA): TGTGCCAGCGGACTGACTAGCGGGGGTACCTACAATGAGCAGTTCTTC. Full variable domain (outside the CDR3, taken from reference TRBV28 and TRBJ2-1): DVKVTQSSRYLVKRTGEKVFLECVQDMDHENMFWYRQDPGLGLRLIYFSYDVKMKEKGDIPEGYSVSREKKERFSLILESASTNQTSMYLCASGLTSGGTYNEQFFGPGTRLTVL.